A single sample is the source of the 2 T cell receptor beta chains below, sequenced in a study of OX40 agonist ivuxolimab in advanced cancers. TCRdb's copy holds only in-frame clones and misses some; the assay was immunoSEQ multiplex PCR. Altogether over 30,000 clones are present, approximately 82% being singletons, with the ten largest covering 2.6%. The sequencing here drew on CD4+ or CD8+ T cells sorted from blood, taken in a trial of the OX40 agonist ivuxolimab. The source is an adult with an advanced solid tumor such as melanoma, head and neck, liver or kidney cancer.

The V and J genes are TRBV7-3 and TRBJ2-7, with 7 bases matching TRBD2. Unmatched junction bases numbered 7, after V lost 2 bases and J lost 3 bases. This CDR3 has 15 amino acids. The germline V gene encodes CDR1 SGHTA and CDR2 FQGTGA. CDR3 amino acids: CASSLGLGAYYEQYF. In DNA form, the CDR3 reads TGTGCCAGCAGCTTAGGACTAGGCGCTTACTACGAGCAGTACTTC. The full variable domain, rest sourced from reference TRBV7-3 and TRBJ2-7, is GAGVSQTPSNKVTEKGKYVELRCDPISGHTALYWYRQSLGQGPEFLIYFQGTGAADDSGLPNDRFFAVRPEGSVSTLKIQRTERGDSAVYLCASSLGLGAYYEQYFGPGTRLTVT.

The chain employs TRBV2 and TRBJ1-6; no definite D call. Germline V gene data show CDR1 as SNHLY and CDR2 as FYNNEI. The CDR3 loop spans 14 amino acids. Trimming removed 4 bases from V and 4 bases from J, with 8 bases in between. CDR3: CASSVGLYNSPLHF. As DNA, the CDR3 is TGTGCCAGCAGTGTTGGTCTATATAATTCACCCCTCCACTTT.